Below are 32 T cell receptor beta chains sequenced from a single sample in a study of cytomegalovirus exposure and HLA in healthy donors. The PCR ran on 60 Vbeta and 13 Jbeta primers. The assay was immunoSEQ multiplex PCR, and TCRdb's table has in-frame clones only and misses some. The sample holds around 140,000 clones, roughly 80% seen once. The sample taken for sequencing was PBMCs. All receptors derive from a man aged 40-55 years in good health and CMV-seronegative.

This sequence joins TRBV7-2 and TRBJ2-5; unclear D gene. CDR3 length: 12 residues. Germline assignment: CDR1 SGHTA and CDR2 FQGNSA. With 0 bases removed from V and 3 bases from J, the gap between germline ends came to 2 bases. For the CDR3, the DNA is TGTGCCAGCAGCTTAGCCGAAGAGACCCAGTACTTC. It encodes CASSLAEETQYF.

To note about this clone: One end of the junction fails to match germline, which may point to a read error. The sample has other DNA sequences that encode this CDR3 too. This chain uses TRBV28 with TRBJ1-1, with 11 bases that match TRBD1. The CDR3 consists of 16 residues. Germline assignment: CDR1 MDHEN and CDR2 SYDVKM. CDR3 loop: CASRDWTGGSYTEAFF. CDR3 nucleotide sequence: TGCGCCAGCAGAGACTGGACAGGGGGCTCGTACACTGAAGCTTTCTTT.

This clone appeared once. CDR3 sequence reads: CASKRRDSFGNTIYF. The CDR3 coding sequence is TGTGCCAGCAAACGCCGGGACAGCTTTGGAAACACCATATATTTT. The J gene is TRBJ1-3, the V gene TRBV28, with TRBD1 matching 7 bases. Germline CDR1 reads MDHEN; CDR2 reads SYDVKM. The CDR3 spans 15 residues. Losses at the gene ends were 7 bases for V and 3 bases for J; bases not matched to a gene: 9.

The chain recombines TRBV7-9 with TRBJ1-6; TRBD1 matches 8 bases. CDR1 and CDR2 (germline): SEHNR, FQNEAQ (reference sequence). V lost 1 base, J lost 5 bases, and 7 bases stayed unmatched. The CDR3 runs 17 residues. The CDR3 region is CASSLETGGRDNSPLHF. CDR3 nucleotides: TGTGCCAGCAGCTTAGAAACAGGGGGTAGGGATAATTCACCCCTCCACTTT.

CDR3 region: CASSVDRDEQYF. The DNA of the CDR3 is TGTGCCAGCAGTGTCGACAGAGATGAGCAGTACTTC. The V call is TRBV6-1, the J call TRBJ2-7; TRBD1 is a possible D gene (5 bases). The CDR3 length is 12 residues. Trimming pared 4 bases from V and 7 bases from J, leaving 11 bases between. The V gene's germline CDR1 is MNHNS and CDR2 SASEGT.

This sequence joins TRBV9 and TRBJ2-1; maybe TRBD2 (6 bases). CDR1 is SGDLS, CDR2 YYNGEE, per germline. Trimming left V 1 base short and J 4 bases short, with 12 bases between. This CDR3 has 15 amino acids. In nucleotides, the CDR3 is TGTGCCAGCAGCGTACTCGGGGGACTTTACAATGAGCAGTTCTTC. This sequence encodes CASSVLGGLYNEQFF.

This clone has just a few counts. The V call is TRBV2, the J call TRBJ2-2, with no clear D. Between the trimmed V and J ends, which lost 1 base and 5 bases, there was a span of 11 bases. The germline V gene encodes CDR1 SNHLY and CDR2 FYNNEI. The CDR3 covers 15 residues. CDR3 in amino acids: CASSEGGFRTGELFF. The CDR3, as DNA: TGTGCCAGCAGTGAAGGTGGTTTCCGGACCGGGGAGCTGTTTTTT.

The CDR3, as DNA: TGTGCCAGTAGCCCAGGGGGGACTAACTATGGCTACACCTTC. Amino acid sequence: CASSPGGTNYGYTF. The chain recombines TRBV19 with TRBJ1-2, with 7 bases lining up with TRBD1. This CDR3 region has 14 residues. V shed 6 bases and J 0 bases; nucleotides not matched to a gene: 4. Germline V gene lookup returns CDR1 LNHDA and CDR2 SQIVND (reference sequence).

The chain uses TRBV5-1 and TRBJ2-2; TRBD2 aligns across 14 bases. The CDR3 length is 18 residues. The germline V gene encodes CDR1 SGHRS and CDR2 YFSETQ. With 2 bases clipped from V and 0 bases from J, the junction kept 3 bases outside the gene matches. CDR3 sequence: CASSLRTSGGTNTGELFF. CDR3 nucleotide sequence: TGCGCCAGCAGCTTAAGGACTAGCGGGGGGACGAACACCGGGGAGCTGTTTTTT.

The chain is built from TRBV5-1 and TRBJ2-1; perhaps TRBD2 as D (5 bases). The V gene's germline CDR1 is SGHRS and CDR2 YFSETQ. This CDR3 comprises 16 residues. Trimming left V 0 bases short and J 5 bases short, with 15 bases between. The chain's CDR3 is CASSLAGVVANNEQFF. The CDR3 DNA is TGCGCCAGCAGCTTGGCCGGAGTAGTAGCGAACAATGAGCAGTTCTTC.

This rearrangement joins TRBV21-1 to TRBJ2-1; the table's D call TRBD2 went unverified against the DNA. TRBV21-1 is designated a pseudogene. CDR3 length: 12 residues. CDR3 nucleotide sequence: TGTGCCAGCAGTAACTATTTGAATGAGCAGTTCTTC. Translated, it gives CASSNYLNEQFF.

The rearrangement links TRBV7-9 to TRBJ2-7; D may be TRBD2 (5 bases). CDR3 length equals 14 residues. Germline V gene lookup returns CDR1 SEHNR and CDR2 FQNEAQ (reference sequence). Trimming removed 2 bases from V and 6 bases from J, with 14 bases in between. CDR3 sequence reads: CASSLQEYRGEQYF. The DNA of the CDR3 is TGTGCCAGCAGCTTACAGGAGTACCGGGGCGAGCAGTACTTC. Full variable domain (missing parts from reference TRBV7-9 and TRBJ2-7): DTGVSQNPRHKITKRGQNVTFRCDPISEHNRLYWYRQTLGQGPEFLTYFQNEAQLEKSRLLSDRFSAERPKGSFSTLEIQRTEQGDSAMYLCASSLQEYRGEQYFGPGTRLTVT.

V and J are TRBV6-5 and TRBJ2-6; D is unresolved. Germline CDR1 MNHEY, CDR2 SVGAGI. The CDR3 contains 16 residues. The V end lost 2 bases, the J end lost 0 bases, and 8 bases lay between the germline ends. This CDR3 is CASSYTESSGANVLTF. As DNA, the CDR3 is TGTGCCAGCAGTTACACAGAGAGCTCTGGGGCCAACGTCCTGACTTTC.

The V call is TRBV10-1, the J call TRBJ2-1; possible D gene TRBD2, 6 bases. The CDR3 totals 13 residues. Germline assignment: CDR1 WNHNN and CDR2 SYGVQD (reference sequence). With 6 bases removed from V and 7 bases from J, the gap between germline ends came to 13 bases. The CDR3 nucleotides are TGCGCCAGCAGGGGGGAGGTGGGAAATGAGCAGTTCTTC. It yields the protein CASRGEVGNEQFF.

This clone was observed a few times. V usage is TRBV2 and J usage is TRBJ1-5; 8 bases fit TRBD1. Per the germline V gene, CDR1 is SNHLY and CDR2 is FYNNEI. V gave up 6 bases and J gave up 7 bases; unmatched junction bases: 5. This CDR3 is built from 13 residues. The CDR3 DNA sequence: TGTGCCAGCAGGACGGACAGGGCACAGCCCCAGCATTTT. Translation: CASRTDRAQPQHF.

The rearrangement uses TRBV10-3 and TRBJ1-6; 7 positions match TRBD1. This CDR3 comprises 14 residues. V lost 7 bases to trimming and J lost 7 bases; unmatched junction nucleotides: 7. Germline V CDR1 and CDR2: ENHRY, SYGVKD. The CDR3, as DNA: TGTGCCATCACCCAGGACAGGCAAAATTCACCCCTCCACTTT. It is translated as CAITQDRQNSPLHF.

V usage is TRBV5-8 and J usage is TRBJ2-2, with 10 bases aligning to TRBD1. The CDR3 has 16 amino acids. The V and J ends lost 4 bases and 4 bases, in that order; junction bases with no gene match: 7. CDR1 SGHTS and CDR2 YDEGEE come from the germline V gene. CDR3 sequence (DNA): TGTGCCAGCAGCCCCGTACGGGACAGGGGCACCGGGGAGCTGTTTTTT. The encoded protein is CASSPVRDRGTGELFF.

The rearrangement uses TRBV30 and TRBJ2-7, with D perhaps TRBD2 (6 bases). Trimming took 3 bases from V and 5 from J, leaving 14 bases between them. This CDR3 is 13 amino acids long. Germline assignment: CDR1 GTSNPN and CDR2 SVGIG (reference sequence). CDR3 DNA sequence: TGTGCCTGGAGCTCAAGCGGGTGGAACGAGCAGTACTTC. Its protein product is CAWSSSGWNEQYF.

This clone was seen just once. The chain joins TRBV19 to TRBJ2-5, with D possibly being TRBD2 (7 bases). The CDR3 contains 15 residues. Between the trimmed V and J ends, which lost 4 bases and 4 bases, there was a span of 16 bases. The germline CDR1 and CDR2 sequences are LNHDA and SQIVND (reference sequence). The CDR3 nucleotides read TGTGCCAGTAGTACGGGGGGCATTAGTTTAGAGACCCAGTACTTC. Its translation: CASSTGGISLETQYF.

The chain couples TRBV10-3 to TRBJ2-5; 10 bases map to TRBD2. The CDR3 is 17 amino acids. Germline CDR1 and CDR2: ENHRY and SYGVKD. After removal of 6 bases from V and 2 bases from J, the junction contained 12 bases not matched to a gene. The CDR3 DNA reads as TGTGCCATCAGGAGAACTTTAGCGGGGGGCGGTCAAGAGACCCAGTACTTC. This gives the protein CAIRRTLAGGGQETQYF.

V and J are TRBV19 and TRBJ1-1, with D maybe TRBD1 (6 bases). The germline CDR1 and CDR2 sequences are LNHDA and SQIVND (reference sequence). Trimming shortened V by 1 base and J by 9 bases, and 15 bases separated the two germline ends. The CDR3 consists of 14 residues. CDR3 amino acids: CASSIASTGTQAFF. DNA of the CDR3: TGTGCCAGTAGTATAGCTTCGACAGGAACCCAAGCTTTCTTT.

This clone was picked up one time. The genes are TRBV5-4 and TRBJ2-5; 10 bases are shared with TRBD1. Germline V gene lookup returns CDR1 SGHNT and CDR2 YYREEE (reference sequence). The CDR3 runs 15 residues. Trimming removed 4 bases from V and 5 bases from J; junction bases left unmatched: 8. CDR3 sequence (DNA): TGTGCCAGCAGCCTGGGACAGGGGCGACCGGAGACCCAGTACTTC. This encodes CASSLGQGRPETQYF.

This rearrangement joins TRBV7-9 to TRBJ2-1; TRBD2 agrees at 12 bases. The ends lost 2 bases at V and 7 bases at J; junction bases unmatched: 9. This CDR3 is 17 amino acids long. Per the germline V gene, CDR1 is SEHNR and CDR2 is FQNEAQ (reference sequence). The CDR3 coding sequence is TGTGCCAGCAGCTTAACGGGTCTAGCGGGGGGGCAAAATGAGCAGTTCTTC. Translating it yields CASSLTGLAGGQNEQFF. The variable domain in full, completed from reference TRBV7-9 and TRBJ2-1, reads DTGVSQNPRHKITKRGQNVTFRCDPISEHNRLYWYRQTLGQGPEFLTYFQNEAQLEKSRLLSDRFSAERPKGSFSTLEIQRTEQGDSAMYLCASSLTGLAGGQNEQFFGPGTRLTVL.

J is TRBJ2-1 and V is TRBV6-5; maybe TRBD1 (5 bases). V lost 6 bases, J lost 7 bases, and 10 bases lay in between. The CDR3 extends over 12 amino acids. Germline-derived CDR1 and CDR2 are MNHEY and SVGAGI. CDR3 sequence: CASSLDRNEQFF. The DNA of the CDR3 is TGTGCCAGCAGCCTAGACAGAAATGAGCAGTTCTTC.

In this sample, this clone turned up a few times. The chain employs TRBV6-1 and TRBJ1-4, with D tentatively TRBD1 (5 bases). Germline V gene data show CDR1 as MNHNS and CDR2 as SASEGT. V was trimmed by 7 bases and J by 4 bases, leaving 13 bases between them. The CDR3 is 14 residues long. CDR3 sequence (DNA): TGTGCCAGCATGAGGGTGGGGGGTAATGAAAAACTGTTTTTT. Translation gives CASMRVGGNEKLFF.

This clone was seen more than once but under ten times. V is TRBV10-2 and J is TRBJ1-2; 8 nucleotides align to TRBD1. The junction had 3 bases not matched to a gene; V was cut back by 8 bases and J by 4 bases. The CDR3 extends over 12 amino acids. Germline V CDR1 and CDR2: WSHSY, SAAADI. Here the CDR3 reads CASQDRGYGYTF. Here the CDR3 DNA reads TGCGCCAGCCAAGACAGGGGCTATGGCTACACCTTC.

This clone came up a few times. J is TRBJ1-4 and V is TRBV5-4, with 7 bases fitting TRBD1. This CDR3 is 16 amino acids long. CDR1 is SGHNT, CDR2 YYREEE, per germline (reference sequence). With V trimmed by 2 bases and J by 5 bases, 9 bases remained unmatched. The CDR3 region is CASSLGTAIPNEKLFF. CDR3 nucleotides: TGTGCCAGCAGCTTAGGGACAGCGATCCCAAATGAAAAACTGTTTTTT.

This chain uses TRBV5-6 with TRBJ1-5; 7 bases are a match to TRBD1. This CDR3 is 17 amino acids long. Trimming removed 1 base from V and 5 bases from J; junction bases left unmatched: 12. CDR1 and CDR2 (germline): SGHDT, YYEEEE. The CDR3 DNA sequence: TGTGCCAGCAGCTTGACCAGGAACAGGGGACAATATCAGCCCCAGCATTTT. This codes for CASSLTRNRGQYQPQHF.

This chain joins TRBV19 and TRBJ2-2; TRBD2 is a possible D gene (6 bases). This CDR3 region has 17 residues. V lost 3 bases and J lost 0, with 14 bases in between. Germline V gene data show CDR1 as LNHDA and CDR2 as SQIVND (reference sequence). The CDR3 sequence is CASSIGAGRPNTGELFF. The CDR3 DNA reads TGTGCCAGTAGTATTGGGGCAGGGAGGCCGAACACCGGGGAGCTGTTTTTT.

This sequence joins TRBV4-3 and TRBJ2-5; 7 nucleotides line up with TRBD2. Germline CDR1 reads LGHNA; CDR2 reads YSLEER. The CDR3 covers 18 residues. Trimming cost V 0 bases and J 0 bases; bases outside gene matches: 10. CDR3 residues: CASSQDANPSGYQETQYF. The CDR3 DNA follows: TGCGCCAGCAGCCAAGATGCGAATCCTAGCGGATACCAAGAGACCCAGTACTTC.

The CDR3 protein is CSVEGGGGGSGTQYF. Here the CDR3 DNA reads TGCAGCGTTGAAGGCGGGGGGGGAGGTTCCGGTACGCAGTATTTT. The chain combines TRBV29-1 with TRBJ2-3; 9 bases are shared with TRBD2. Unmatched junction bases numbered 10, after V lost 1 base and J lost 8 bases. CDR3 length: 15 amino acids. Germline V lookup: CDR1 SQVTM, CDR2 ANQGSEA.

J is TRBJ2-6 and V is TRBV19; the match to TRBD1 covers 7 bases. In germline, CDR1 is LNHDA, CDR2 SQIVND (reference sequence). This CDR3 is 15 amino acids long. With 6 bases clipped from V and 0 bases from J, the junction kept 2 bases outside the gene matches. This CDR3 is CASSDRVSGANVLTF. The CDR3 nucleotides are TGTGCCAGTAGCGACAGGGTCTCTGGGGCCAACGTCCTGACTTTC.